Shown below are 30 T cell receptor beta chains from a single sample sequenced in a study of CD8+ T cells in alopecia areata (dated by TCRdb to 2016 to 2018). Preparation of the library involved the immunoSEQ multiplex PCR assay. RNA was extracted from all samples and reverse transcribed into cDNA as template for TCR sequencing. TCRdb took over this immuneACCESS table, retaining in-frame rearrangements with V and J assigned. Such tables are incomplete; in checked studies, under half of the missing clones stem from an unresolved V gene, and the remainder is unexplained. Counted in this sample were 150,000 to 180,000 clones; about 50% of them appeared once. Approximately 19% of the sample goes to the ten largest clones. This specimen's time point label, per the study, means: baseline before oral tofacitinib. Sequences were derived from CD8+ T cells sorted from blood, sampled at week 0. These receptors originate from a human donor with alopecia areata.

This clone was observed a few times. The chain couples TRBV12-5 to TRBJ1-2; D remains ambiguous. The CDR3 has 9 residues. CDR1 LGHNT and CDR2 FRNRAP come from the germline V gene. CDR3 DNA: TGTGGTGTCGGGGAAGGCTACACCTTC. Protein product: CGVGEGYTF.

The chain employs TRBV4-3 and TRBJ2-3, with D unclear. CDR1 and CDR2 (germline): LGHNA, YSLEER. V shed 0 bases and J shed 2 bases, with 12 bases lying between them. The CDR3 contains 16 residues. The CDR3, as DNA: TGCGCCAGCAGCCAAGATGGGAAGGCTTCCACAGATACGCAGTATTTT. Protein: CASSQDGKASTDTQYF.

On this clone itself: The sample has other DNA sequences that encode this CDR3 too. This chain uses TRBV29-1 with TRBJ2-7; a weak D match, TRBD2 (5 bases). Germline values: CDR1 SQVTM, CDR2 ANQGSEA. Trimming pared 3 bases from V and 2 bases from J, leaving 11 bases between. The CDR3 sequence is 13 residues long. For the CDR3, the DNA is TGCAGCGTTGATCCCTACGGGACCTACGAGCAGTACTTC. It is translated as CSVDPYGTYEQYF.

As concerns this clone: Additional DNA sequences in this sample encode the identical CDR3. The chain joins TRBV5-6 to TRBJ2-7, with a tentative D call TRBD1 (6 bases). Germline V gene sequence: CDR1 SGHDT, CDR2 YYEEEE. The CDR3 has 14 amino acids. The V gene lost 2 bases and the J gene lost 11 bases, with 20 bases spanning the gap. The CDR3 protein is CASSFTGTTTVEYF. In nucleotides, the CDR3 is TGTGCCAGCAGCTTTACAGGGACAACGACGGTTGAGTACTTC.

With regard to this clone: The sample holds other DNA sequences that translate to the same CDR3. This rearrangement joins TRBV4-3 to TRBJ2-7; 8 nucleotides agree with TRBD1. V lost 5 bases to trimming and J lost 0 bases; unmatched junction nucleotides: 3. CDR1 is LGHNA and CDR2 is YSLEER in the germline V gene. This CDR3 spans 14 amino acids. The CDR3 coding sequence is TGCGCCAGCAGCTCCGGGACAGGCTCCTACGAGCAGTACTTC. The encoded protein is CASSSGTGSYEQYF.

This clone was counted between two and nine times. This sequence is one base from a far larger clone and is likely a read error. V gene TRBV5-4 combines with J gene TRBJ2-7; D might be TRBD2 (5 bases). This CDR3 has 13 residues. Per the germline V gene, CDR1 is SGHNT and CDR2 is YYREEE (reference sequence). The chain's CDR3 is CACSLVPRDEQYF. The CDR3, as DNA: TGTGCCTGCAGCTTGGTCCCGAGGGACGAGCAGTACTTC.

The CDR3 protein is CASSTSWGVGEQYF. The DNA of the CDR3 is TGTGCCAGCAGCACCTCGTGGGGGGTCGGCGAGCAGTACTTC. The V and J genes are TRBV5-6 and TRBJ2-7; tentative D call: TRBD2 (6 bases). The CDR3 is 14 residues long. Trimming pared 4 bases from V and 6 bases from J, leaving 17 bases between. Germline V CDR1 and CDR2: SGHDT, YYEEEE. Variable domain in full (rest from reference TRBV5-6 and TRBJ2-7): DAGVTQSPTHLIKTRGQQVTLRCSPKSGHDTVSWYQQALGQGPQFIFQYYEEEERQRGNFPDRFSGHQFPNYSSELNVNALLLGDSALYLCASSTSWGVGEQYFGPGTRLTVT.

The genes are TRBV6-6 and TRBJ2-7; tentatively, D is TRBD2 (6 bases). Per germline, CDR1 MNHNY and CDR2 SVGAGI (reference sequence). This CDR3 is built from 12 residues. V lost 4 bases and J 6 bases, leaving 10 bases between the germline ends. The CDR3 reads CASSSMGGEQYF. The CDR3 nucleotides read TGTGCCAGCAGTTCGATGGGGGGCGAGCAGTACTTC.

The rearrangement uses TRBV11-2 and TRBJ1-4; TRBD1 might be the D (5 bases). V lost 1 base and J 6 bases, leaving 12 bases between the germline ends. This CDR3 contains 15 residues. Germline-derived CDR1 and CDR2 are SGHAT and FQNNGV. The CDR3 sequence is CASSLGPRADEKLFF. In nucleotides, the CDR3 is TGTGCCAGCAGCTTAGGTCCCAGGGCGGATGAAAAACTGTTTTTT.

The rearrangement links TRBV2 to TRBJ1-4; 7 bases map to TRBD1. V shed 5 bases and J 8 bases; nucleotides not matched to a gene: 14. Germline lookup yields CDR1 SNHLY and CDR2 FYNNEI. This CDR3 is 16 amino acids long. The DNA of the CDR3 is TGTGCCAGCAGTCCGCAGGGGGAGAGGCCGGGCGAAAAACTGTTTTTT. This codes for CASSPQGERPGEKLFF.

V gene TRBV4-3 combines with J gene TRBJ1-2, with a possible D match to TRBD1 (6 bases). The germline CDR1 and CDR2 sequences are LGHNA and YSLEER. This CDR3 region has 16 residues. V was cut by 0 bases and J by 1 base, with 12 bases left in between. This CDR3 reads CASSQDSTGINYGYTF. CDR3 sequence (DNA): TGCGCCAGCAGCCAAGATAGTACAGGGATTAACTATGGCTACACCTTC.

This chain uses TRBV6-6 with TRBJ2-1, with D uncertain. Germline V gene data show CDR1 as MNHNY and CDR2 as SVGAGI (reference sequence). Between the trimmed V and J ends, which lost 4 bases and 6 bases, there was a span of 10 bases. The CDR3 is 13 amino acids. CDR3 nucleotide sequence: TGTGCCAGCAGTTTACCCCCGTCCAATGAGCAGTTCTTC. Its translation is CASSLPPSNEQFF.

This clone showed up just once. CDR3 DNA: TGTGCTAGTGGTTTGGCCCGGACAGGATGGCTGGACGAGCAGTACTTC. This translates into CASGLARTGWLDEQYF. The V and J genes are TRBV12-5 and TRBJ2-7; TRBD1 agrees at 7 bases. Germline CDR1 LGHNT, CDR2 FRNRAP. CDR3 length equals 16 residues. The V segment lost 1 base and the J segment 5 bases; nucleotides outside the gene matches: 11.

The chain has TRBV29-1 and TRBJ1-4, with D perhaps matching TRBD1 (5 bases). The CDR3 is 15 residues long. In germline, CDR1 is SQVTM, CDR2 ANQGSEA. V gave up 6 bases and J gave up 5 bases, with 19 bases separating them. The CDR3 DNA is TGCAGCGTCTCAGGCACGGGGGACCCAAATGAAAAACTGTTTTTT. This gives the protein CSVSGTGDPNEKLFF.

This clone has only a few counts. The chain uses TRBV21-1 and TRBJ1-2; no check of the table's D call, TRBD1, against the DNA was made. TRBV21-1 constitutes a pseudogene. There are 14 residues in the CDR3. The CDR3 bases are TGTGCCAGCAGCGCCCGGACAGGGCACTATGGCTACACCTTC. Residues: CASSARTGHYGYTF.

This clone was counted once. The chain is built from TRBV27 and TRBJ1-2; no definite D call. The V gene's germline CDR1 is MNHEY and CDR2 SMNVEV (reference sequence). There are 15 residues in the CDR3. The V and J ends lost 5 bases and 4 bases respectively, with 17 bases between them. DNA of the CDR3: TGTGCCAGCAGTCCCGGGGTCGGAACTTTCTATGGCTACACCTTC. This sequence encodes CASSPGVGTFYGYTF.

The CDR3 DNA sequence: TGTGCCTGGAGCGGGACCGGCGGGGGAAAACTGTTTTTT. Translation: CAWSGTGGGKLFF. The gene calls are TRBV30 and TRBJ1-4; tentatively, D is TRBD1 (5 bases). The CDR3 covers 13 residues. With 3 bases removed from V and 10 bases from J, the gap between germline ends came to 15 bases. CDR1 GTSNPN and CDR2 SVGIG come from the germline V gene (reference sequence).

A remark on this clone: In the same sample, other DNA sequences code for this CDR3. CDR3 sequence (DNA): TGCGCCAGCAGCCAAGATCCCGGGACAGCTTATGGCTACACCTTC. Amino acids: CASSQDPGTAYGYTF. V and J are TRBV4-3 and TRBJ1-2; 7 bases map to TRBD1. The CDR3 extends over 15 amino acids. Germline V gene sequence: CDR1 LGHNA, CDR2 YSLEER. The V gene end was trimmed by 0 bases and the J gene end by 5 bases; junction bases not matched to a gene: 6.

V is TRBV2 and J is TRBJ1-1; D is ambiguous. CDR1 and CDR2 (germline): SNHLY, FYNNEI. This CDR3 contains 13 residues. V was cut by 0 bases and J by 9 bases, with 11 bases left in between. The CDR3 loop is CASSEAWGEKAFF. In nucleotides, the CDR3 is TGTGCCAGCAGTGAAGCTTGGGGAGAGAAAGCTTTCTTT.

This clone was seen more than once but under ten times. The genes are TRBV30 and TRBJ2-7; no reliable D call. Germline CDR1 GTSNPN, CDR2 SVGIG (reference sequence). Trimming took 2 bases from V and 3 from J, leaving 8 bases between them. The CDR3 runs to 12 residues. Written as DNA, the CDR3 is TGTGCCTGGAGTCAGGAAAGCTACGAGCAGTACTTC. Amino acid sequence: CAWSQESYEQYF.

V and J are TRBV30 and TRBJ2-2; unclear D gene. Deletions cut 1 base from V and 4 bases from J, with 4 bases between. The CDR3 extends over 12 amino acids. Per the germline V gene, CDR1 is GTSNPN and CDR2 is SVGIG (reference sequence). The CDR3 loop is CAWSDGTGELFF. In DNA, the CDR3 is TGTGCCTGGAGTGACGGCACCGGGGAGCTGTTTTTT. The full variable domain, completed using reference TRBV30 and TRBJ2-2, is SQTIHQWPATLVQPVGSPLSLECTVEGTSNPNLYWYRQAAGRGLQLLFYSVGIGQISSEVPQNLSASRPQDRQFILSSKKLLLSDSGFYLCAWSDGTGELFFGEGSRLTVL.

CDR3 nucleotides: TGTGCCAGCAGCTCGGACAGCCTCATGAACACTGAAGCTTTCTTT. As protein: CASSSDSLMNTEAFF. The gene calls are TRBV13 and TRBJ1-1, with D tentatively TRBD1 (6 bases). Per germline, CDR1 PRHDT and CDR2 FYEKMQ (reference sequence). This CDR3 comprises 15 residues. Trimming removed 4 bases from V and 0 bases from J, with 12 bases in between.

The chain uses TRBV5-1 and TRBJ2-1; D unclear. This CDR3 has 12 amino acids. CDR1 is SGHRS and CDR2 is YFSETQ in the germline V gene. V was cut by 4 bases and J by 8 bases, with 10 bases left in between. CDR3: CASSVRVHEQFF. The CDR3 DNA reads as TGCGCCAGCAGCGTAAGGGTCCATGAGCAGTTCTTC.

This clone was recorded a few times. The genes are TRBV30 and TRBJ2-1; TRBD2 might be the D (6 bases). Between the trimmed V and J ends, which lost 5 bases and 6 bases, there was a span of 8 bases. The CDR3 has 11 residues. Per germline, CDR1 GTSNPN and CDR2 SVGIG (reference sequence). Written as DNA, the CDR3 is TGTGCCTGGGACGGGAGCAATGAGCAGTTCTTC. Translating it yields CAWDGSNEQFF.

The V call is TRBV27, the J call TRBJ1-6, with D perhaps TRBD1 (5 bases). This CDR3 has 14 amino acids. CDR1 and CDR2 (germline): MNHEY, SMNVEV (reference sequence). V was shortened by 5 bases and J by 10 bases, with 15 bases between the two germline ends. For the CDR3, the DNA is TGTGCCAGCAGTACCTCTCGGGGGACCTCACCCCTCCACTTT. Amino acids: CASSTSRGTSPLHF.

The chain combines TRBV29-1 with TRBJ2-2, with a possible D match to TRBD1 (8 bases). V was trimmed by 0 bases and J by 3 bases, leaving 14 bases between them. The CDR3 totals 16 residues. CDR1 SQVTM and CDR2 ANQGSEA come from the germline V gene. CDR3 residues: CSVEDQTGGDTGELFF. CDR3 coding DNA: TGCAGCGTTGAAGATCAAACAGGGGGGGACACCGGGGAGCTGTTTTTT.

This clone was detected a few times. This rearrangement joins TRBV27 to TRBJ1-1; D is perhaps TRBD1 (6 bases). CDR1 and CDR2 from the germline V gene are MNHEY and SMNVEV (reference sequence). This CDR3 is 16 amino acids long. With 6 bases removed from V and 5 bases from J, the gap between germline ends came to 22 bases. The CDR3 region is CASSLLPGGPGTEAFF. CDR3 bases: TGTGCCAGCAGCCTACTACCGGGGGGCCCGGGGACTGAAGCTTTCTTT.

This clone came up many times. The chain combines TRBV10-2 with TRBJ1-2; 8 bases agree with TRBD1. Germline lookup yields CDR1 WSHSY and CDR2 SAAADI. The CDR3 is 16 amino acids. V lost 5 bases, J lost 4 bases, and 12 bases stayed unmatched. CDR3 DNA sequence: TGCGCCAGCAGTCAGACGAGGACAGGGATCTCCTATGGCTACACCTTC. Its protein is CASSQTRTGISYGYTF.

The CDR3 loop is CASSQDKVSHEQYF. CDR3 sequence (DNA): TGCGCCAGCAGCCAAGATAAGGTTTCACACGAGCAGTACTTC. The V call is TRBV4-3, the J call TRBJ2-7; D gene uncertain. This CDR3 comprises 14 residues. In germline, CDR1 is LGHNA, CDR2 YSLEER. V was pared by 0 bases and J by 5 bases, with 11 bases between.

A few counts support this clone. The chain employs TRBV29-1 and TRBJ1-2; maybe TRBD1 (6 bases). The CDR3 has 12 amino acids. Trimming left V 1 base short and J 3 bases short, with 6 bases between. CDR1 SQVTM and CDR2 ANQGSEA come from the germline V gene. The CDR3 nucleotides read TGCAGCGTTGAAGGACAGGACTATGGCTACACCTTC. As protein: CSVEGQDYGYTF.